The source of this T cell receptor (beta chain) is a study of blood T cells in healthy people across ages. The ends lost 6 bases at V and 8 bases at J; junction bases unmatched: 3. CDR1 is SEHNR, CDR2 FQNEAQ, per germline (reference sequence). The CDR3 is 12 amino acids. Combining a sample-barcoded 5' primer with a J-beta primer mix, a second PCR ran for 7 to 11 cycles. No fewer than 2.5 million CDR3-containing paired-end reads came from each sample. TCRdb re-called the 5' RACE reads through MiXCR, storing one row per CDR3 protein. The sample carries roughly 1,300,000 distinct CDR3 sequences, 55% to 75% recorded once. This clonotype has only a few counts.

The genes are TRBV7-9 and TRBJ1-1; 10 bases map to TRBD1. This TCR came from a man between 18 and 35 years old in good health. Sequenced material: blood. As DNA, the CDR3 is TGTGCCAGCAGAGACAGGGGGCCCGAAGCTTTCTTT. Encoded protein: CASRDRGPEAFF.